Listed here are 2 T cell receptor beta chains from one sample, sequenced in a study of T cells of healthy individuals. TCRdb used MiXCR to reprocess the 5' RACE reads, holding one entry per CDR3 protein. The repertoire includes about 82,000 distinct CDR3 sequences, about 5.5% of them detected once, and 7.5% to 8% sits in the top ten. All receptors come from a female donor in good health.

This clonotype was seen repeatedly, ten times or more. J is TRBJ2-6 and V is TRBV4-3, with TRBD1 identical over 11 bases. Germline lookup yields CDR1 LGHNA and CDR2 YSLEER. The junction had 4 bases not matched to a gene; V was cut back by 1 base and J by 2 bases. This CDR3 comprises 18 residues. For the CDR3, the DNA is TGCGCCAGCAGCCAAGGGTGGGACAGGGGGACTGGGGCCAACGTCCTGACTTTC. Translated: CASSQGWDRGTGANVLTF.

This clonotype was seen many times. This rearrangement joins TRBV7-6 to TRBJ1-3, with D hard to call. The ends were cut back, 4 bases at V and 1 base at J, with 8 bases in the middle. The CDR3 contains 14 residues. Germline CDR1 SGHVS, CDR2 FNYEAQ. CDR3 DNA sequence: TGTGCCAGCAGCTCAAGGGTGTCTGGAAACACCATATATTTT. It translates to CASSSRVSGNTIYF.